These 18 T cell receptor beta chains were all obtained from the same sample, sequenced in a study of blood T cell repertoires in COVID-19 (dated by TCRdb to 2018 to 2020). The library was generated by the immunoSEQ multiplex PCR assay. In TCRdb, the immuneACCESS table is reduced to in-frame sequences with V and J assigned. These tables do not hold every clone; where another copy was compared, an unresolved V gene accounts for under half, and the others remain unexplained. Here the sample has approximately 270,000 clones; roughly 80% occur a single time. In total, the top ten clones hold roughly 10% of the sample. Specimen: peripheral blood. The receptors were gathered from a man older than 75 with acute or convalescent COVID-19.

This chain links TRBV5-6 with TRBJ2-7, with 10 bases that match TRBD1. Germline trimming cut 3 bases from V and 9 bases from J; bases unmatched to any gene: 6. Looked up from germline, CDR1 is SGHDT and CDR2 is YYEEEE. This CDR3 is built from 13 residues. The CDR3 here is CASSSGQGTRQYF. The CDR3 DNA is TGTGCCAGCAGCTCGGGACAGGGGACGAGGCAGTACTTC.

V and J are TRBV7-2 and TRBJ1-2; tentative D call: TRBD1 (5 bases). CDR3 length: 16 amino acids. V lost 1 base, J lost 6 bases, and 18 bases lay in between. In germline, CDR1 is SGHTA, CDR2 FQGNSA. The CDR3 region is CASSLEAGGFGDGYTF. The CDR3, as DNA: TGTGCCAGCAGCTTAGAGGCGGGGGGATTTGGTGATGGCTACACCTTC.

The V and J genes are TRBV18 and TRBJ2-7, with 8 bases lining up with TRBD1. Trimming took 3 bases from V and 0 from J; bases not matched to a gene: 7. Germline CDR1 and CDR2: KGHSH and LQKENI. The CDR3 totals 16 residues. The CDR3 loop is CASSPQGATSSYEQYF. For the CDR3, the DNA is TGTGCCAGCTCACCTCAGGGGGCGACCTCCTCCTACGAGCAGTACTTC.

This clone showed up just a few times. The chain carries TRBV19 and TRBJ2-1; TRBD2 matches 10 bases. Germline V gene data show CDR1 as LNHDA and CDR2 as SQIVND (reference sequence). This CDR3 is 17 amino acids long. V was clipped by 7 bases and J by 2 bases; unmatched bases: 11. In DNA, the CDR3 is TGTGCCAGTACCCGGACGGCGGGACTAGCGACCTACAATGAGCAGTTCTTC. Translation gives CASTRTAGLATYNEQFF.

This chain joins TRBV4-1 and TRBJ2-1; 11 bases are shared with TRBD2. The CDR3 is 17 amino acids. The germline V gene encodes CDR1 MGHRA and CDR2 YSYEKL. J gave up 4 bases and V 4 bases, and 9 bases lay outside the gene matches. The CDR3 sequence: CASSPTPTSGDYNEQFF. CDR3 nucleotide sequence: TGCGCCAGCAGCCCCACCCCGACTAGCGGGGATTACAATGAGCAGTTCTTC.

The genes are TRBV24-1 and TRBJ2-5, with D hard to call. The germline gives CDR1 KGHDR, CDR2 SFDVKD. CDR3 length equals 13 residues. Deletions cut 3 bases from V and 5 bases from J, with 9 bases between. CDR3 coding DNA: TGTGCCACCAGTGATCCCGTGAGGGAGACCCAGTACTTC. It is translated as CATSDPVRETQYF.

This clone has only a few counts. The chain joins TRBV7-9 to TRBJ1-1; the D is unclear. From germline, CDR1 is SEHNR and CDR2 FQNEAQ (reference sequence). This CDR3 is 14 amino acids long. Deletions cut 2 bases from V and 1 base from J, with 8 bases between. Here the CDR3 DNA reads TGTGCCAGCAGCTTATCAACTTCGAACACTGAAGCTTTCTTT. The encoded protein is CASSLSTSNTEAFF.

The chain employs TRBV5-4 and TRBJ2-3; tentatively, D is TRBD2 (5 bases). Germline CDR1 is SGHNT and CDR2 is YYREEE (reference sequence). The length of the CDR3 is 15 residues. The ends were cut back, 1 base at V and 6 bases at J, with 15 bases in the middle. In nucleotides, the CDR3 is TGTGCCAGCAGCTTGCCAGGACTCCCGGGTGATACGCAGTATTTT. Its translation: CASSLPGLPGDTQYF.

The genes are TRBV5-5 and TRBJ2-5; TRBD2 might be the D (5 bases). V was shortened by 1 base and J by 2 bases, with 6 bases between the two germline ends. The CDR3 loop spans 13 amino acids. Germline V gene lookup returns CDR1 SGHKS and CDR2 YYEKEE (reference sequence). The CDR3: CASSLSGQETQYF. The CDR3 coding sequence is TGTGCCAGCAGCTTGTCGGGGCAAGAGACCCAGTACTTC.

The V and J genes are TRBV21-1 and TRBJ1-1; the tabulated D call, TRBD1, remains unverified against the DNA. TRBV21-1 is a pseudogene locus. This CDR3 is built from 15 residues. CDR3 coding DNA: TGTGCCAGCAGCAAGCGAACAGGGGGCTGGACTGAAGCTTTCTTT. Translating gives CASSKRTGGWTEAFF.

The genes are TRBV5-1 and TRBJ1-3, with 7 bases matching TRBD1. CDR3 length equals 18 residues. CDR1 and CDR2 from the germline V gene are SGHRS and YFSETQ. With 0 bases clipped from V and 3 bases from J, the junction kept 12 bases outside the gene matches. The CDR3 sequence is CASSLDGARDRVGNTIYF. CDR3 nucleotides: TGCGCCAGCAGCTTGGATGGCGCCCGGGACAGAGTTGGAAACACCATATATTTT.

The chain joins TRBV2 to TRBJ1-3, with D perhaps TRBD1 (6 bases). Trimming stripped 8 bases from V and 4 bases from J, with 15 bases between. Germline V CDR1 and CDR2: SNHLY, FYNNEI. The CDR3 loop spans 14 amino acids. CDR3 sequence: CASGRGALGNTIYF. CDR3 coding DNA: TGTGCCAGCGGGAGGGGGGCGCTGGGAAACACCATATATTTT.

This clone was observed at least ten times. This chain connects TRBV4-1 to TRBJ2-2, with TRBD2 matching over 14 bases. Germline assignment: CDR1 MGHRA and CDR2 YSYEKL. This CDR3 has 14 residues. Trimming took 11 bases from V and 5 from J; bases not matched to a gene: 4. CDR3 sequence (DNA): TGCGCCTCCGGACTAGCGGGGGGAACCGGGGAGCTGTTTTTT. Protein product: CASGLAGGTGELFF.

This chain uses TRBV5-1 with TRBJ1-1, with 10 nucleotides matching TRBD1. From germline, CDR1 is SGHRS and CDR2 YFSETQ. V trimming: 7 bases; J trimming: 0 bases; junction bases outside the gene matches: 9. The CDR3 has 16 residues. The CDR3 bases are TGCGCCAGCTTGCTGGGGACAGGGGCCCTGAACACTGAAGCTTTCTTT. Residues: CASLLGTGALNTEAFF.

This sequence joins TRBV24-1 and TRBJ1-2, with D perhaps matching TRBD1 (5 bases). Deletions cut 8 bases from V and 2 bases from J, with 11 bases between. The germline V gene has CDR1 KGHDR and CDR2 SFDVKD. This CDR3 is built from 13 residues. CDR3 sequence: CATNSGGNYGYTF. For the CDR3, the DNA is TGTGCCACCAACTCGGGGGGAAACTATGGCTACACCTTC.

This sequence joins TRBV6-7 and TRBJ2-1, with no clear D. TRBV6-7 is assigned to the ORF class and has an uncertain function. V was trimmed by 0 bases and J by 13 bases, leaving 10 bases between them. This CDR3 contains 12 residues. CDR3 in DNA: TGTGCCAGCAGTTACTCGAACGGTCTCCAGTTCTTC. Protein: CASSYSNGLQFF.

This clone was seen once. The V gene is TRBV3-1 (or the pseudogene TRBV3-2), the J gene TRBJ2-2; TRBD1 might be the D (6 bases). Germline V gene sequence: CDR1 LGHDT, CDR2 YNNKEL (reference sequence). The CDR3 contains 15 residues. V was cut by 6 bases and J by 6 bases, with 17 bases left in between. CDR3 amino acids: CASRLTTGIPGELFF. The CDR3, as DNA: TGTGCCAGCAGACTAACCACAGGGATCCCCGGGGAGCTGTTTTTT.

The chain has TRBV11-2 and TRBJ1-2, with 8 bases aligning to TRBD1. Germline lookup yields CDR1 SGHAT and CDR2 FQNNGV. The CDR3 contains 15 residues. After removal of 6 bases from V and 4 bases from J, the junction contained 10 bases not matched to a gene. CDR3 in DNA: TGTGCCAGCAGTAAAGGGACAGGCAGCCTCTATGGCTACACCTTC. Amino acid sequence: CASSKGTGSLYGYTF.